These 12 T cell receptor beta chains originate from one sample sequenced in a study of cytomegalovirus exposure and HLA in healthy donors. The PCR ran on 60 Vbeta and 13 Jbeta primers. Only in-frame clones appear in the TCRdb table, and some are missing; sequencing was by immunoSEQ multiplex PCR. The sample gives fewer than 120,000 clones, 75% to 90% of which show up once; 1.5% to 2% is in the top ten. Source material: PBMCs. These receptors came from a man aged 40-49 years in good health and CMV-seronegative.

The CDR3: CASSEAMAQGNIQYF. The CDR3 DNA follows: TGTGCCAGCAGTGAAGCTATGGCGCAGGGGAACATTCAGTACTTC. The gene calls are TRBV2 and TRBJ2-4; TRBD1 might be the D (6 bases). The length of the CDR3 is 15 residues. V lost 0 bases to trimming and J lost 7 bases, with 13 bases between them. The germline V gene has CDR1 SNHLY and CDR2 FYNNEI.

The chain combines TRBV5-1 with TRBJ2-7; 11 bases are shared with TRBD2. Trimming removed 9 bases from V and 4 bases from J; junction bases left unmatched: 9. This CDR3 region has 14 residues. The germline CDR1 and CDR2 sequences are SGHRS and YFSETQ. The CDR3 nucleotides read TGCGCCACCCTAGCGGGGGGTATCAGTTACGAGCAGTACTTC. It encodes CATLAGGISYEQYF.

The chain uses TRBV5-6 and TRBJ2-7; 7 bases are a match to TRBD2. The CDR3 runs 12 residues. Germline trimming cut 4 bases from V and 9 bases from J; bases unmatched to any gene: 7. Germline V gene data show CDR1 as SGHDT and CDR2 as YYEEEE. The CDR3 nucleotides are TGTGCCAGCAGCCTAGTAGGGGAGGGGCAGTACTTC. Protein sequence: CASSLVGEGQYF.

This clone was counted once. The chain employs TRBV28 and TRBJ1-5; 9 bases are shared with TRBD1. V shed 2 bases and J 4 bases; nucleotides not matched to a gene: 9. This CDR3 is built from 17 residues. Germline CDR1 and CDR2: MDHEN and SYDVKM. In DNA form, the CDR3 reads TGTGCCAGCAGTTTAACACAGGGGGCGCCGGGTAATCAGCCCCAGCATTTT. Its protein is CASSLTQGAPGNQPQHF.

A single count supports this clone. The CDR3 loop reads CASSGGGRVTEAFF. The CDR3, as DNA: TGTGCCAGCAGCGGGGGGGGGCGCGTCACTGAAGCTTTCTTT. The chain employs TRBV7-2 and TRBJ1-1, with a possible D match to TRBD1 (6 bases). V lost 5 bases to trimming and J lost 4 bases, with 14 bases between them. The CDR3 spans 14 residues. CDR1 and CDR2 (germline): SGHTA, FQGNSA.

This clone was counted a few times. The chain is built from TRBV6-5 and TRBJ1-5; the D gene is possibly TRBD1 (5 bases). Trimming took 8 bases from V and 0 from J, leaving 11 bases between them. From germline, CDR1 is MNHEY and CDR2 SVGAGI. This CDR3 is built from 14 residues. For the CDR3, the DNA is TGTGCCAGCTCGGGGGACGCTAGCAATCAGCCCCAGCATTTT. Residues: CASSGDASNQPQHF.

The CDR3 loop is CASSLTGLHTEAFF. CDR3 in DNA: TGTGCCAGCAGCTTAACAGGGTTGCACACTGAAGCTTTCTTT. The chain joins TRBV5-4 to TRBJ1-1, with TRBD1 as a possible D gene (6 bases). Trimming left V 2 bases short and J 3 bases short, with 11 bases between. The CDR3 sequence is 14 residues long. CDR1 and CDR2 from the germline V gene are SGHNT and YYREEE (reference sequence).

The V gene is TRBV5-5, the J gene TRBJ1-4; D is unclear. This CDR3 contains 14 residues. The V gene lost 1 base and the J gene lost 5 bases, with 9 bases spanning the gap. CDR1 and CDR2 from the germline V gene are SGHKS and YYEKEE (reference sequence). CDR3: CASSLPGGNEKLFF. Written as DNA, the CDR3 is TGTGCCAGCAGCTTGCCAGGAGGGAATGAAAAACTGTTTTTT.

The chain joins TRBV5-6 to TRBJ2-7; 10 bases map to TRBD1. J was trimmed by 5 bases and V by 4 bases; bases with no gene match: 9. The germline CDR1 and CDR2 sequences are SGHDT and YYEEEE. The length of the CDR3 is 15 residues. The CDR3 region has the DNA TGTGCCAGCAGCGTTGGGACAGGGGCTAATGACGAGCAGTACTTC. Its translation: CASSVGTGANDEQYF.

DNA of the CDR3: TGTGCCAGCAGCTTAGCGAACCGCAGGGGGCTGGGATATGGCTACACCTTC. Its protein product is CASSLANRRGLGYGYTF. The rearrangement uses TRBV7-7 and TRBJ1-2; 8 bases are a match to TRBD1. V gave up 0 bases and J gave up 5 bases; unmatched junction bases: 11. The CDR3 is 17 residues long. Germline V gene data show CDR1 as SSHAT and CDR2 as FNYEAQ (reference sequence).

The genes are TRBV27 and TRBJ1-1, with 8 bases fitting TRBD1. Germline assignment: CDR1 MNHEY and CDR2 SMNVEV (reference sequence). V lost 3 bases, J lost 4 bases, and 4 bases stayed unmatched. This CDR3 region has 14 residues. For the CDR3, the DNA is TGTGCCAGCAGTTTGACAGGGGTAGGCACTGAAGCTTTCTTT. As protein: CASSLTGVGTEAFF.

The V and J genes are TRBV6-5 and TRBJ2-3; D possibly corresponds to TRBD2 (5 bases). This CDR3 is 15 amino acids long. The ends were cut back, 0 bases at V and 4 bases at J, with 11 bases in the middle. Germline CDR1 reads MNHEY; CDR2 reads SVGAGI. The CDR3 sequence is CASSYSIQRADTQYF. In DNA form, the CDR3 reads TGTGCCAGCAGTTACTCGATTCAGAGGGCAGATACGCAGTATTTT.